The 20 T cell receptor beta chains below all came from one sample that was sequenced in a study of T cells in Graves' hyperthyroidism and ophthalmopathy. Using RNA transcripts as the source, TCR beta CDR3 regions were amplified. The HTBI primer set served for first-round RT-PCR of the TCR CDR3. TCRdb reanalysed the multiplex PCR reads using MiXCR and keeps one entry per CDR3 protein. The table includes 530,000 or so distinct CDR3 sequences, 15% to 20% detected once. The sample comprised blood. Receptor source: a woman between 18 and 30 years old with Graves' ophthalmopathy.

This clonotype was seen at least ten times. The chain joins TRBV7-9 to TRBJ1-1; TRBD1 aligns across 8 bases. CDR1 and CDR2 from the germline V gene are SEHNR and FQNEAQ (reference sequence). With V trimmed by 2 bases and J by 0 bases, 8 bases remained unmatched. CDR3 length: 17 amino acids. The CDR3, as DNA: TGTGCCAGCAGCTTATCAGGGGGCGAAGGCATGAACACTGAAGCTTTCTTT. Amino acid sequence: CASSLSGGEGMNTEAFF.

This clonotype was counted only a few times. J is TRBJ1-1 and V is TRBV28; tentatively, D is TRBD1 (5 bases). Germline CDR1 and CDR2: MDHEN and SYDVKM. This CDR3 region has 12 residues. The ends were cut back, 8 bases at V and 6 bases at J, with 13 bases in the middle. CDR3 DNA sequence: TGTGCCAGCTGCTGGGGGAGAGCTGAAGCTTTCTTT. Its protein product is CASCWGRAEAFF.

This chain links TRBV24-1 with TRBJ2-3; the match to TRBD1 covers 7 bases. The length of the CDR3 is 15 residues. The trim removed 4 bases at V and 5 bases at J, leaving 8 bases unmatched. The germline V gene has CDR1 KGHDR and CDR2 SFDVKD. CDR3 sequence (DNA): TGTGCCACCAGTGAATCAGACAGGGAATTAGATACGCAGTATTTT. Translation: CATSESDRELDTQYF.

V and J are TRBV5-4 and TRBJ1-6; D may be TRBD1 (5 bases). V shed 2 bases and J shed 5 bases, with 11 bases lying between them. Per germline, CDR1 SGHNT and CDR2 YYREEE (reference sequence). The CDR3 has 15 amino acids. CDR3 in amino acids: CASSLSLQDNSPLHF. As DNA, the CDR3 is TGTGCCAGCAGCTTATCTCTACAGGATAATTCACCCCTCCACTTT.

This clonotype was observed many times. The CDR3 sequence is CASSGRGFQDTQYF. The CDR3 DNA follows: TGTGCCAGCAGCGGCAGGGGGTTTCAAGATACGCAGTATTTT. The chain links TRBV2 to TRBJ2-3; TRBD1 matches 7 bases. With 6 bases clipped from V and 5 bases from J, the junction kept 8 bases outside the gene matches. Germline CDR1 SNHLY, CDR2 FYNNEI. This CDR3 has 14 amino acids.

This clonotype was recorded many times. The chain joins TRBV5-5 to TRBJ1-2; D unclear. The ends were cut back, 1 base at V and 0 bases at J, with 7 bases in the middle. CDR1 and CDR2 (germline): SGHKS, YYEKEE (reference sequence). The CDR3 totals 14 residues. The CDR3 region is CASSLKGANYGYTF. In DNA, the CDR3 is TGTGCCAGCAGCTTGAAAGGAGCTAACTATGGCTACACCTTC. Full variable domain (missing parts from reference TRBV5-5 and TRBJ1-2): DAGVTQSPTHLIKTRGQQVTLRCSPISGHKSVSWYQQVLGQGPQFIFQYYEKEERGRGNFPDRFSARQFPNYSSELNVNALLLGDSALYLCASSLKGANYGYTFGSGTRLTVV.

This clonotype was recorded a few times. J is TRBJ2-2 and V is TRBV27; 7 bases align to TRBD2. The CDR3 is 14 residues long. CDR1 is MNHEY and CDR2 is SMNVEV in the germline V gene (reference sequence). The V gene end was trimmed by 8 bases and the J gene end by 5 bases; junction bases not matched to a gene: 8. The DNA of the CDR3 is TGTGCCAGCCTCCCGCTAGCGGAAACCGGGGAGCTGTTTTTT. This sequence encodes CASLPLAETGELFF.

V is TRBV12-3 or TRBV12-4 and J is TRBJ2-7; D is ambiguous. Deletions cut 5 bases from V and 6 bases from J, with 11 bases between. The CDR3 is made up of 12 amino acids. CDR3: CASSPTVREQYF. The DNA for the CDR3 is TGTGCCAGCAGTCCCACCGTCCGCGAGCAGTACTTC.

CDR3: CASSALRDIRNEQYF. Here the CDR3 DNA reads TGTGCCAGCAGTGCCCTCCGGGACATTCGGAACGAGCAGTACTTC. The rearrangement links TRBV6-1 to TRBJ2-7, with TRBD1 as a possible D gene (6 bases). This CDR3 is 15 amino acids long. V was trimmed by 4 bases and J by 5 bases, leaving 18 bases between them. Germline lookup yields CDR1 MNHNS and CDR2 SASEGT.

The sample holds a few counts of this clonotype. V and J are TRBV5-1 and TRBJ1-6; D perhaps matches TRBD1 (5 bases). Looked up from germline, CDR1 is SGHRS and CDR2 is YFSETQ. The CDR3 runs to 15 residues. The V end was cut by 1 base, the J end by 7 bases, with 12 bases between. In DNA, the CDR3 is TGCGCCAGCAGCTTGTTCTCCGGGGCCAATTCACCCCTCCACTTT. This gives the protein CASSLFSGANSPLHF.

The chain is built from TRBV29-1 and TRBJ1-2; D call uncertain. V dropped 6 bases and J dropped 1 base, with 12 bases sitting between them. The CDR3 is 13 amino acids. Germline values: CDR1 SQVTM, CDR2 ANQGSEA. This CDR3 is CSVDYWFNYGYTF. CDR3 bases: TGCAGCGTCGATTACTGGTTTAACTATGGCTACACCTTC.

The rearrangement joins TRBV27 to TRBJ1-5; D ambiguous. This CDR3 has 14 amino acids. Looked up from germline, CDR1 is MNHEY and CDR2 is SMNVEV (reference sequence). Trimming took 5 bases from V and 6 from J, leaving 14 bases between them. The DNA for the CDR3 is TGTGCCAGCAGTAGACGCCAGAAGGGTCAGCCCCAGCATTTT. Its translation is CASSRRQKGQPQHF.

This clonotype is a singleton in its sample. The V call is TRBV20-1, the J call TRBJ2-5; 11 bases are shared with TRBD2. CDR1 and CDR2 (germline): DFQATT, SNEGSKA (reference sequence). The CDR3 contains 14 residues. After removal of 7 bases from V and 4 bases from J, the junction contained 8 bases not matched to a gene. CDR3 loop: CSGGSGGVGETQYF. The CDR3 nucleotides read TGCAGTGGGGGTAGCGGGGGGGTTGGAGAGACCCAGTACTTC.

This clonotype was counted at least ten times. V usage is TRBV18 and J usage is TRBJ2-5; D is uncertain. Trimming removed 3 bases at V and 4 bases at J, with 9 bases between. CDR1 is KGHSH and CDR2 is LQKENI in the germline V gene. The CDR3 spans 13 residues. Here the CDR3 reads CASSPDVSETQYF. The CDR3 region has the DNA TGTGCCAGCTCACCGGACGTTTCAGAGACCCAGTACTTC.

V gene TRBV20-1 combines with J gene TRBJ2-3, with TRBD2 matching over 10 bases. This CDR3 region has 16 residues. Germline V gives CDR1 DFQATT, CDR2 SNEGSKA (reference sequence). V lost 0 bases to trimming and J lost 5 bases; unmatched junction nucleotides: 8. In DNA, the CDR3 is TGCAGTGCTAGAGATAGGCTAGCGGGAGAATTAGATACGCAGTATTTT. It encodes CSARDRLAGELDTQYF.

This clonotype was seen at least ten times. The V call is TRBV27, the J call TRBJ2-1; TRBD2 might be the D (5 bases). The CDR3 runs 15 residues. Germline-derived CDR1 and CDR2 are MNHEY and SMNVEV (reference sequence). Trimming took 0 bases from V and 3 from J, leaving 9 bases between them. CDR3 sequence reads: CASSLSREIYNEQFF. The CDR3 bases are TGTGCCAGCAGTTTATCCCGGGAAATCTACAATGAGCAGTTCTTC.

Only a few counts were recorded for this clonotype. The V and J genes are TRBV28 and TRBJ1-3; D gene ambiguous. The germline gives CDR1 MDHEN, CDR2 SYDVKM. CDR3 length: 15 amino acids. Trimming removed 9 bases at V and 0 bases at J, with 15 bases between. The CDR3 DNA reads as TGTGCCAGTCATAACGACGGTTACTCTGGAAACACCATATATTTT. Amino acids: CASHNDGYSGNTIYF.

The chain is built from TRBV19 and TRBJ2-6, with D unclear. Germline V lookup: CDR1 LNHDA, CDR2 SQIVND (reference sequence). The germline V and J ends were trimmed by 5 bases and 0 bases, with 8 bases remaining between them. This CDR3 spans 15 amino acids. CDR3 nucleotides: TGTGCCAGTAGTCAGTGGGGCTCTGGGGCCAACGTCCTGACTTTC. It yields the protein CASSQWGSGANVLTF.

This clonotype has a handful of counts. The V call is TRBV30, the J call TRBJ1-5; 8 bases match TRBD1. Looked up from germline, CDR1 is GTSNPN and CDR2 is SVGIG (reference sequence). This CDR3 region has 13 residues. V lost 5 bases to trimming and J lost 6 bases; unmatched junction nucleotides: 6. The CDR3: CAWGTGRSQPQHF. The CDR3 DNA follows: TGTGCCTGGGGGACAGGTAGGTCTCAGCCCCAGCATTTT.

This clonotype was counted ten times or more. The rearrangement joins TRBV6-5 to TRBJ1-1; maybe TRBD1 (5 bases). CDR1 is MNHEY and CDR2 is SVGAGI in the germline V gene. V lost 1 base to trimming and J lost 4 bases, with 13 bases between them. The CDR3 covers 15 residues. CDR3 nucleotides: TGTGCCAGCAGTTACTACCCAGGGAGAGGCACTGAAGCTTTCTTT. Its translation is CASSYYPGRGTEAFF.